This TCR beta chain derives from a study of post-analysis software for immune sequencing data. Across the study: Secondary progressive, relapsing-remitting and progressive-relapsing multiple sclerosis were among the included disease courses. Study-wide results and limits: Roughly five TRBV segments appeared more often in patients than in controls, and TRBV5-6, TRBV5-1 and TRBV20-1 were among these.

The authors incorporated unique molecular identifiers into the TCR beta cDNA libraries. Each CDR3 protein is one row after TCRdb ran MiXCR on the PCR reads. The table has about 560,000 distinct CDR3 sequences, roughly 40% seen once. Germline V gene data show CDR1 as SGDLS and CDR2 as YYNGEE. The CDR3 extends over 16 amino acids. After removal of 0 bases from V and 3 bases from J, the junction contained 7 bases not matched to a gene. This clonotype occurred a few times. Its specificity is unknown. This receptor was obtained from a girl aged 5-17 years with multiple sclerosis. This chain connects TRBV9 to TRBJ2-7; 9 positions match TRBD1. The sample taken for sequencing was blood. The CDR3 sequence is CASSVAPGQGFYEQYF. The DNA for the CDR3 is TGTGCCAGCAGCGTAGCCCCGGGACAGGGATTCTACGAGCAGTACTTC.